The rows below give T cell receptor beta chains drawn from one sample of a study of early T cells in non-severe SARS-CoV-2 infection. Each CDR3 protein gets one entry after TCRdb re-called the 5' RACE reads with MiXCR. The sample consists of fewer than 30,000 distinct CDR3 sequences, 5.4% of them appearing once. The sequenced sample was whole blood. The receptors originated from an adult who was a healthcare worker with PCR-confirmed SARS-CoV-2 infection or an uninfected control (not recorded which). Each CDR3 is given without its conserved first and last residue. Part of the rows lack a size; the others show once, few, many or a class for expanded clones.

>TRBV20-1|many
SGGREQKLF
>TRBV12-5|many
ASGLVIGNNYNEQF
>TRBV10-3|medium-sized
ASSGGPDTGELF
>TRBV6-5|many
ASSYSSPWTSGSYEQY
>TRBV20-1|many
SASNLLTEAF
>TRBV9|many
ASSPRQDSGNTIY
>TRBV5-4|few
ASSPDRAGNTIY
>TRBV28|few
ASSLGTALVEQF
>TRBV27|NA
ASKPRASVDTQY
>TRBV20-1|many
SARTGAAEQY
>TRBV7-2|NA
ASSLASLTQY
>TRBV28|many
ASSLRVGLAGSIGDTQY
>TRBV7-2|NA
ASSSRPNTGELF
>TRBV7-2|many
ASSLIFSGSGETQY
>TRBV12-3/TRBV12-4|many
ASSLPSGVNYGYT
>TRBV2|many
ASSLDRENGYT
>TRBV5-4|many
ASSLEVNYNEQF
>TRBV13|many
ASSLRQEWSTDTQY
>TRBV18|NA
ASSPYGGGSNQPQH
>TRBV6-2/TRBV6-3|many
ASCIGGTPTEAF
>TRBV7-6|few
ASSRIEDIQY
>TRBV29-1|few
SVPWGDGYT
>TRBV5-1|NA
ASSHGTARGNTEAF
>TRBV28|NA
ASSPPGGGYTEAF
>TRBV7-2|few
ASSQIAASSTDTQY